The rows below give T cell receptor beta chains drawn from one sample of a study of glioma-infiltrating T cells after dendritic cell vaccination. Data came from immunoSEQ multiplex PCR; TCRdb stores just in-frame clones and leaves some out. The data contain 55,000 to 75,000 clones, roughly 80% of them singletons. The source material was blood, sampled after dendritic cell vaccination. These receptors all stem from a human donor with glioblastoma. The CDR3 runs from the conserved cysteine through the conserved F or W. A D gene is named only where the DNA matches it firmly. Clone size, where shown, is once, few, many, or a class for clones that have expanded.

TRBD1 | TRBJ1-2 | TRBV6-1 | NA | CASSAQGEGYTF | TGTGCCAGCAGTGCTCAGGGGGAAGGCTACACCTTC
NA | TRBJ1-1 | TRBV2 | NA | CASSEVLLQKNTEAFF | TGTGCCAGCAGTGAAGTCCTCCTACAGAAGAACACTGAAGCTTTCTTT
TRBD1 | TRBJ2-2 | TRBV15 | NA | CATSRDLGDRETGELFF | TGTGCCACCAGCAGAGATTTGGGGGACAGGGAGACCGGGGAGCTGTTTTTT
NA | TRBJ2-7 | TRBV4-1 | NA | CASSQDSLGPEQYF | TGCGCCAGCAGCCAAGATTCGTTGGGGCCAGAGCAGTACTTC
NA | TRBJ1-5 | TRBV7-2 | few | CASSLTRYNQPQHF | TGTGCCAGCAGCTTAACACGATACAATCAGCCCCAGCATTTT
NA | TRBJ1-3 | TRBV19 | few | CASKSDSGNTIYF | TGTGCCAGTAAATCAGATTCTGGAAACACCATATATTTT
NA | TRBJ1-2 | TRBV5-1 | NA | CASSLDGGDYGYTF | TGCGCCAGCAGCTTGGACGGGGGAGACTATGGCTACACCTTC
NA | TRBJ1-1 | TRBV7-2 | NA | CASSLVPGNTEAFF | TGTGCCAGCAGCTTAGTCCCCGGGAACACTGAAGCTTTCTTT
TRBD2 | TRBJ2-5 | TRBV5-4 | NA | CASSELAIETQYF | TGTGCCAGCAGCGAACTAGCGATCGAGACCCAGTACTTC
TRBD1 | TRBJ2-7 | TRBV5-1 | NA | CASSFSGGQMGEQYF | TGCGCCAGCAGCTTTTCAGGGGGACAGATGGGGGAGCAGTACTTC
TRBD1 | TRBJ2-2 | TRBV30 | once | CAWSHPLRDSDNTGELFF | TGTGCCTGGAGCCACCCACTCCGGGACAGCGACAACACCGGGGAGCTGTTTTTT
TRBD2 | TRBJ2-5 | TRBV2 | NA | CASSEAGVGSGGAFQETQYF | TGTGCCAGCAGTGAAGCGGGGGTGGGTAGCGGGGGGGCCTTCCAAGAGACCCAGTACTTC
TRBD2 | TRBJ2-7 | TRBV4-2 | NA | CASSQDRTSGDYEQYF | TGTGCCAGCAGCCAAGACAGAACTAGCGGGGACTACGAGCAGTACTTC
TRBD1 | TRBJ2-7 | TRBV7-9 | NA | CASLGQGIYEQYF | TGTGCCAGCTTAGGACAGGGGATTTACGAGCAGTACTTC
NA | TRBJ1-1 | TRBV5-4 | NA | CAVEGLGVMNTEAFF | TGTGCTGTGGAGGGGCTCGGTGTGATGAACACTGAAGCTTTCTTT
TRBD1 | TRBJ2-7 | TRBV4-2 | once | CASSQVPGTGGDEQYF | TGTGCCAGCAGCCAAGTTCCTGGGACAGGGGGCGACGAGCAGTACTTC
NA | TRBJ2-7 | TRBV6-5 | once | CASGPGGAGYEQYF | TGTGCCAGCGGCCCAGGAGGCGCGGGGTACGAGCAGTACTTC
TRBD2 | TRBJ2-5 | TRBV15 | once | CATSSGLAGGETQYF | TGTGCCACCAGTTCGGGACTAGCGGGGGGGGAGACCCAGTACTTC